This TCR beta chain stems from a study of metastatic and nonmetastatic thyroid tumors. About the research overall: Patients with malignant and benign thyroid disease provided blood and tumor or nodule tissue, whose repertoires were compared.

Findings of the study overall: The reported finding was significantly higher TCR beta diversity in malignant thyroid tumors relative to benign nodules, in blood and tumor.

On this clone itself: Its specificity is unknown.

The CDR3 has 15 residues. The germline gives CDR1 DFQATT, CDR2 SNEGSKA (reference sequence). V shed 3 bases, J shed 3 bases, and the junction held 9 bases outside the gene matches. Original analysis: Clinicopathological groups of papillary thyroid cancer showed CDR3 differences that were used to build a distant-metastasis classifier. TCRdb reassembled clones from the PCR reads with MiXCR. Here the V and J calls rest on TCRdb's processing, not on the authors' analysis. The data show thousands of clones, roughly two fifths seen once. There were no patients who had received any treatment before thyroid surgery.

The TCR originated in a male donor with papillary thyroid cancer or a benign thyroid nodule (not recorded which). Some clones in this sample may be carry-over from other donors' samples. The sequenced sample was tumor tissue. This sequence joins TRBV20-1 and TRBJ2-7, with TRBD2 identical over 9 bases. The CDR3 sequence: CSASGSGSSNYEQYF. Written as DNA, the CDR3 is TGCAGTGCTAGTGGTAGCGGGAGTTCTAACTACGAGCAGTACTTC.